A single sample is the source of the 32 T cell receptor beta chains below, sequenced in a study of graft-versus-host responses after intestinal transplantation. These receptors are not linked to any known antigen. Sequencing was performed with immunoSEQ multiplex PCR; in TCRdb, only in-frame clones are kept and a portion is missing. In the table there are 85,000 to 90,000 clones, about four fifths of which are singletons. Sequenced here: unstimulated CD8+ T cells sorted from spleen or lymph node cells, sampled before intestinal transplant. The receptors here all came from a human donor who received an intestinal transplant.

This sequence joins TRBV27 and TRBJ2-7; possibly TRBD2 for D (7 bases). The V gene lost 4 bases and the J gene lost 2 bases, with 12 bases spanning the gap. Germline-derived CDR1 and CDR2 are MNHEY and SMNVEV (reference sequence). CDR3 length equals 14 residues. The CDR3 protein is CASSWGGPAYEQYF. CDR3 nucleotides: TGTGCCAGCAGTTGGGGGGGGCCGGCCTACGAGCAGTACTTC.

The chain links TRBV7-9 to TRBJ2-7, with 7 bases fitting TRBD1. The CDR3 covers 15 residues. V dropped 4 bases and J dropped 5; count of bases not matched to a gene: 11. CDR1 is SEHNR, CDR2 FQNEAQ, per germline (reference sequence). As DNA, the CDR3 is TGTGCCAGCAGCTCTCGTAGGGGGCTAGTGAACGAGCAGTACTTC. The encoded protein is CASSSRRGLVNEQYF.

A few counts support this clone. The gene calls are TRBV5-1 and TRBJ2-1; the D gene is possibly TRBD2 (5 bases). V was clipped by 0 bases and J by 1 base, with 5 bases between them. Germline V gives CDR1 SGHRS, CDR2 YFSETQ. The CDR3 totals 14 residues. The CDR3 here is CASSLGGSYNEQFF. The CDR3 DNA sequence: TGCGCCAGCAGCTTGGGAGGGTCCTACAATGAGCAGTTCTTC.

The CDR3: CASSIDPTEAFF. CDR3 sequence (DNA): TGTGCCAGTAGTATAGATCCCACTGAAGCTTTCTTT. V usage is TRBV19 and J usage is TRBJ1-1; no definite D call. CDR3 length equals 12 residues. Germline CDR1 LNHDA, CDR2 SQIVND (reference sequence). Trimming cost V 0 bases and J 4 bases, with 3 bases left between them.

V gene TRBV5-1 combines with J gene TRBJ1-2, with 10 nucleotides matching TRBD1. The CDR3 length is 15 residues. The V gene's germline CDR1 is SGHRS and CDR2 YFSETQ. V shed 4 bases, J shed 4 bases, and the junction held 7 bases outside the gene matches. The DNA of the CDR3 is TGCGCCAGCAGCCTCGGGACAGGGGTTCCCTATGGCTACACCTTC. Its translation: CASSLGTGVPYGYTF. The complete variable domain, with remaining parts taken from reference TRBV5-1 and TRBJ1-2, reads KAGVTQTPRYLIKTRGQQVTLSCSPISGHRSVSWYQQTPGQGLQFLFEYFSETQRNKGNFPGRFSGRQFSNSRSEMNVSTLELGDSALYLCASSLGTGVPYGYTFGSGTRLTVV.

This clone appeared a single time. The V call is TRBV29-1, the J call TRBJ2-7, with D perhaps matching TRBD1 (5 bases). CDR3 length: 13 residues. With 6 bases removed from V and 5 bases from J, the gap between germline ends came to 17 bases. Germline V lookup: CDR1 SQVTM, CDR2 ANQGSEA. The CDR3 DNA reads TGCAGCGTGGCGCCCCAAGGGGTAGACGAGCAGTACTTC. Encoded protein: CSVAPQGVDEQYF.

The chain is built from TRBV21-1 and TRBJ2-1; the table gives TRBD2 as D, unverified against the DNA. TRBV21-1 is designated a pseudogene. This CDR3 spans 16 amino acids. Written as DNA, the CDR3 is TGTGCCAGCAGCAACACTAGCTCCGGCTTCCACAATGAGCAGTTCTTC. This codes for CASSNTSSGFHNEQFF.

The chain links TRBV11-2 to TRBJ1-1; D not certain. V was cut by 3 bases and J by 1 base, with 9 bases left in between. The length of the CDR3 is 14 residues. Germline lookup yields CDR1 SGHAT and CDR2 FQNNGV. CDR3 loop: CASSFYPGNTEAFF. DNA of the CDR3: TGTGCCAGCAGCTTTTATCCGGGGAACACTGAAGCTTTCTTT.

This chain uses TRBV27 with TRBJ2-1; D gene uncertain. The CDR3 length is 12 residues. Trimming removed 6 bases from V and 9 bases from J, with 12 bases in between. The germline CDR1 and CDR2 sequences are MNHEY and SMNVEV (reference sequence). CDR3 sequence reads: CASSSRWGEQFF. CDR3 coding DNA: TGTGCCAGCAGCTCTCGCTGGGGTGAGCAGTTCTTC.

V usage is TRBV7-9 and J usage is TRBJ2-1; TRBD1 is a possible D gene (5 bases). This CDR3 is built from 15 residues. Germline V gene lookup returns CDR1 SEHNR and CDR2 FQNEAQ (reference sequence). V was shortened by 5 bases and J by 0 bases, with 11 bases between the two germline ends. The CDR3 loop is CASSQVGRSYNEQFF. CDR3 bases: TGTGCCAGCAGCCAGGTGGGGCGCTCCTACAATGAGCAGTTCTTC. The whole variable domain, remainder taken from reference TRBV7-9 and TRBJ2-1, is DTGVSQNPRHKITKRGQNVTFRCDPISEHNRLYWYRQTLGQGPEFLTYFQNEAQLEKSRLLSDRFSAERPKGSFSTLEIQRTEQGDSAMYLCASSQVGRSYNEQFFGPGTRLTVL.

For the CDR3, the DNA is TGTGCCAGCAGCAAAATTAAGGCGGGAGAGGATGAGCAGTTCTTC. Its protein is CASSKIKAGEDEQFF. This rearrangement joins TRBV21-1 to TRBJ2-1; the table names TRBD2, a call not compared with the DNA. TRBV21-1 is a pseudogene segment. The CDR3 length is 15 residues.

As concerns this clone: A read error may produce the germline difference seen at one junction end. This sequence joins TRBV7-7 and TRBJ2-5; D is possibly TRBD1 (6 bases). Looked up from germline, CDR1 is SSHAT and CDR2 is FNYEAQ (reference sequence). The CDR3 runs 18 residues. The CDR3 DNA is TGTGCTAGCAGCTTAGAGTTGAGGGACATGGGGGCCCAAGAGACCCAGTACTTC. Translating it yields CASSLELRDMGAQETQYF.

This clone has more than one count but fewer than ten. The rearrangement uses TRBV4-1 and TRBJ1-1; D is ambiguous. CDR3 length: 13 amino acids. The V gene's germline CDR1 is MGHRA and CDR2 YSYEKL. Trimming removed 0 bases at V and 7 bases at J, with 9 bases between. This chain's CDR3 is CASSQDRPLEAFF. The DNA of the CDR3 is TGCGCCAGCAGCCAAGATAGGCCCCTTGAAGCTTTCTTT.

The V call is TRBV10-3, the J call TRBJ2-2; the match to TRBD1 covers 9 bases. There are 17 residues in the CDR3. Germline V gene data show CDR1 as ENHRY and CDR2 as SYGVKD. V dropped 3 bases and J dropped 3; count of bases not matched to a gene: 8. CDR3 nucleotides: TGTGCCATCAGTGATCATTCGACAGGGGGTGACACCGGGGAGCTGTTTTTT. It is translated as CAISDHSTGGDTGELFF.

V usage is TRBV5-1 and J usage is TRBJ2-5; D possibly corresponds to TRBD2 (5 bases). The CDR3 sequence is 12 residues long. Germline CDR1 and CDR2: SGHRS and YFSETQ. Between the trimmed V and J ends, which lost 6 bases and 10 bases, there was a span of 16 bases. CDR3 in DNA: TGCGCCAGCACCTATCCCCCCGGGGACCAGTACTTC. Translating gives CASTYPPGDQYF.

The chain links TRBV2 to TRBJ2-3; D gene unclear. V was pared by 1 base and J by 1 base, with 9 bases between. The germline CDR1 and CDR2 sequences are SNHLY and FYNNEI. The CDR3 consists of 15 residues. The CDR3 region has the DNA TGTGCCAGCAGTGAAGGGGATCGGGGCACAGATACGCAGTATTTT. Translating it yields CASSEGDRGTDTQYF.

The chain recombines TRBV6-5 with TRBJ1-1, with D unresolved. The CDR3 covers 13 residues. Deletions cut 6 bases from V and 0 bases from J, with 8 bases between. Germline CDR1 is MNHEY and CDR2 is SVGAGI. The CDR3 sequence: CASSPTVNTEAFF. CDR3 coding DNA: TGTGCCAGCAGCCCCACAGTGAACACTGAAGCTTTCTTT.

The chain links TRBV6-6 to TRBJ2-1; a weak D match, TRBD2 (5 bases). The CDR3 is made up of 12 amino acids. V lost 5 bases to trimming and J lost 8 bases, with 10 bases between them. Germline V gene data show CDR1 as MNHNY and CDR2 as SVGAGI (reference sequence). Written as DNA, the CDR3 is TGTGCCAGCAGTACCTCTAGCCATGAGCAGTTCTTC. Translating gives CASSTSSHEQFF.

The CDR3 DNA reads TGTGCCAGCGGAGGGGCGAGGGGTCTCCAAGAGACCCAGTACTTC. Its translation: CASGGARGLQETQYF. The V gene is TRBV27, the J gene TRBJ2-5, with TRBD2 as a possible D gene (6 bases). Per germline, CDR1 MNHEY and CDR2 SMNVEV (reference sequence). CDR3 size: 15 residues. Trimming left V 8 bases short and J 1 base short, with 17 bases between.

The rearrangement links TRBV11-2 to TRBJ2-1, with a tentative D call TRBD1 (8 bases). Trimming removed 6 bases at V and 9 bases at J, with 18 bases between. CDR1 is SGHAT and CDR2 is FQNNGV in the germline V gene. This CDR3 is 14 amino acids long. The CDR3: CASRQGGPRGEQFF. In nucleotides, the CDR3 is TGTGCCAGCAGACAGGGGGGGCCTCGAGGTGAGCAGTTCTTC.

The chain links TRBV21-1 to TRBJ1-3. TRBV21-1 is tagged as a pseudogene. The CDR3 is 17 amino acids. The CDR3 region has the DNA TGTGCCAGCAGGGGTAGGGTGCTACAACACGCACGAAACACCATATATTTT. Amino acid sequence: CASRGRVLQHARNTIYF.

V and J are TRBV2 and TRBJ1-2, with D unresolved. Germline assignment: CDR1 SNHLY and CDR2 FYNNEI. The CDR3 covers 14 residues. The V and J ends lost 1 base and 3 bases respectively, with 9 bases between them. CDR3 amino acids: CASSEDRPDYGYTF. The DNA for the CDR3 is TGTGCCAGCAGTGAAGACAGACCTGACTATGGCTACACCTTC.

The chain uses TRBV6-1 and TRBJ2-7, with D unclear. CDR1 MNHNS and CDR2 SASEGT come from the germline V gene. V was clipped by 1 base and J by 3 bases, with 13 bases between them. This CDR3 has 15 residues. The CDR3 sequence: CASSEVVGSYYEQYF. In DNA, the CDR3 is TGTGCCAGCAGTGAAGTCGTCGGATCCTACTACGAGCAGTACTTC.

Only one count was recorded for this clone. The rearrangement joins TRBV7-3 to TRBJ1-2; TRBD1 matches 10 bases. V lost 1 base, J lost 6 bases, and 2 bases stayed unmatched. The germline V gene encodes CDR1 SGHTA and CDR2 FQGTGA. This CDR3 spans 14 amino acids. CDR3: CASSLNGQGDGYTF. The CDR3 nucleotides are TGTGCCAGCAGCTTAAACGGACAGGGGGATGGCTACACCTTC. Based on the CDR3 plus reference TRBV7-3 and TRBJ1-2, the full variable domain is GAGVSQTPSNKVTEKGKYVELRCDPISGHTALYWYRQSLGQGPEFLIYFQGTGAADDSGLPNDRFFAVRPEGSVSTLKIQRTERGDSAVYLCASSLNGQGDGYTFGSGTRLTVV.

The chain uses TRBV7-8 and TRBJ2-1, with D possibly TRBD2 on 6 matching bases. The length of the CDR3 is 15 residues. Germline-derived CDR1 and CDR2 are SGHVS and FQNEAQ. V was trimmed by 5 bases and J by 5 bases, leaving 16 bases between them. The chain's CDR3 is CASSHGLLLDNEQFF. CDR3 nucleotide sequence: TGTGCCAGCAGCCATGGACTACTACTAGACAATGAGCAGTTCTTC.

The sample holds one count of this clone. This chain uses TRBV28 with TRBJ2-5, with D tentatively TRBD1 or TRBD2 (5 bases each). Per the germline V gene, CDR1 is MDHEN and CDR2 is SYDVKM. There are 15 residues in the CDR3. The germline V and J ends were trimmed by 3 bases and 5 bases, with 16 bases remaining between them. As DNA, the CDR3 is TGTGCCAGCAGTTTCGGCGACGGGACCGGCGAGACCCAGTACTTC. This translates into CASSFGDGTGETQYF.

In regard to this clone: Other nucleotide sequences in the sample specify the same CDR3. The chain combines TRBV6-1 with TRBJ1-2; D is perhaps TRBD1 (5 bases). This CDR3 is built from 15 residues. The V and J ends lost 8 bases and 4 bases respectively, with 20 bases between them. CDR1 and CDR2 (germline): MNHNS, SASEGT. The CDR3 protein is CASRTTTDPIYGYTF. CDR3 nucleotides: TGTGCCAGCCGAACAACGACAGACCCCATCTATGGCTACACCTTC.

The genes are TRBV7-6 and TRBJ2-7; D uncertain. The CDR3 covers 13 residues. The V end was cut by 0 bases, the J end by 2 bases, with 5 bases between. Germline V gives CDR1 SGHVS, CDR2 FNYEAQ. CDR3 DNA sequence: TGTGCCAGCAGCTTAGCGTTCGCCTACGAGCAGTACTTC. Protein sequence: CASSLAFAYEQYF. The variable domain in full, with the rest retrieved from reference TRBV7-6 and TRBJ2-7, is GAGVSQSPRYKVTKRGQDVALRCDPISGHVSLYWYRQALGQGPEFLTYFNYEAQQDKSGLPNDRFSAERPEGSISTLTIQRTEQRDSAMYRCASSLAFAYEQYFGPGTRLTVT.

The chain is built from TRBV19 and TRBJ2-2, with TRBD1 matching 9 bases. With V trimmed by 3 bases and J by 0 bases, 2 bases remained unmatched. CDR1 and CDR2 from the germline V gene are LNHDA and SQIVND (reference sequence). CDR3 length: 16 amino acids. CDR3 protein: CASSIGTGSNTGELFF. Written as DNA, the CDR3 is TGTGCCAGTAGTATTGGGACAGGGTCGAACACCGGGGAGCTGTTTTTT.

This rearrangement joins TRBV19 to TRBJ1-1; D is unclear. Trimming removed 3 bases from V and 1 base from J, with 6 bases in between. The CDR3 sequence is 13 residues long. Germline CDR1 is LNHDA and CDR2 is SQIVND (reference sequence). The CDR3 DNA is TGTGCCAGTAGTATGAGCGGGAACACTGAAGCTTTCTTT. Translated, it gives CASSMSGNTEAFF.

Notes on this clone: In the same sample, other DNA sequences code for this CDR3. The CDR3 DNA reads as TGTGCCAGCAGCCCAGGACAGGTCTCCTACGAGCAGTACTTC. Encoded protein: CASSPGQVSYEQYF. This chain links TRBV6-6 with TRBJ2-7; 7 nucleotides match TRBD1. The CDR3 runs 14 residues. CDR1 and CDR2 from the germline V gene are MNHNY and SVGAGI (reference sequence). Trimming cost V 6 bases and J 0 bases; bases outside gene matches: 5.

With respect to this clone: Distinct nucleotide sequences in the sample also encode this CDR3. The J gene is TRBJ2-7, the V gene TRBV5-1; perhaps TRBD1 as D (6 bases). Germline CDR1 is SGHRS and CDR2 is YFSETQ. V shed 0 bases and J shed 5 bases, with 9 bases lying between them. There are 13 residues in the CDR3. Here the CDR3 reads CASSLGGPNEQYF. The CDR3 nucleotides are TGCGCCAGCAGCTTGGGGGGGCCGAACGAGCAGTACTTC.